This record covers a single TCR beta chain. Sequenced by immunoSEQ multiplex PCR; TCRdb stores in-frame clones only, minus some. The table shows 150,000 to 200,000 clones, with approximately 87% occurring only once. V was pared by 2 bases and J by 5 bases, with 13 bases between. This CDR3 spans 14 amino acids. Germline V CDR1 and CDR2: MNHEY, SVGEGT. This sample was included in a study of blood T cell repertoires in COVID-19. The receptor comes from a woman aged 18-29 years who had recovered from COVID-19. The J gene is TRBJ2-7, the V gene TRBV6-2 or TRBV6-3, with D maybe TRBD1 (6 bases). The sequenced sample was peripheral blood. The CDR3 here is CASSYRRQVNEQYF. The CDR3 bases are TGTGCCAGCAGTTACCGACGACAGGTCAACGAGCAGTACTTC.